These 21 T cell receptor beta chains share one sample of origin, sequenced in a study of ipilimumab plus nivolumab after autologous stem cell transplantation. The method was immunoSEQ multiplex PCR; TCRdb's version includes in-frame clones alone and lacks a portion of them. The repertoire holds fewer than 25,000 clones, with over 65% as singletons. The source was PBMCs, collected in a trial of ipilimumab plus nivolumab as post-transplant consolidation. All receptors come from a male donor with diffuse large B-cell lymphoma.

CDR3 sequence reads: CASSKIRGDDYEQYF. In nucleotides, the CDR3 is TGTGCCAGCAGTAAAATCAGGGGCGATGACTACGAGCAGTACTTC. The J gene is TRBJ2-7, the V gene TRBV27; tentative D call: TRBD1 (6 bases). Germline lookup yields CDR1 MNHEY and CDR2 SMNVEV (reference sequence). The CDR3 spans 15 residues. V shed 5 bases and J shed 3 bases, with 17 bases lying between them.

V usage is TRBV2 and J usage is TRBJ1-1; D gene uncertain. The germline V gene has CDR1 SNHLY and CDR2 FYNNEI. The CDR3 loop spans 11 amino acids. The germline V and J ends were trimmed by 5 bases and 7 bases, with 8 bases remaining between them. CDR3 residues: CASSRPFEAFF. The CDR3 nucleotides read TGTGCCAGCAGTCGACCATTTGAAGCTTTCTTT.

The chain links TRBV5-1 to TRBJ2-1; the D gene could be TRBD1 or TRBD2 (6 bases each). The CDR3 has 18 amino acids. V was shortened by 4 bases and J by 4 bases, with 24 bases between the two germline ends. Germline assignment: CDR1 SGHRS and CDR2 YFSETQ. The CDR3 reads CASSGWGSNGGLYNEQFF. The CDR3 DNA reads TGCGCCAGCAGCGGATGGGGGTCAAACGGGGGCCTGTACAATGAGCAGTTCTTC.

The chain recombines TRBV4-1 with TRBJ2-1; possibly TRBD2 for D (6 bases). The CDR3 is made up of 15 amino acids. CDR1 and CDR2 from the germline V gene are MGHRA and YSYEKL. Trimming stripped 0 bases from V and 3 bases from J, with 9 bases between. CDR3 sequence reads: CASSQESSDYNEQFF. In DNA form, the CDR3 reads TGCGCCAGCAGCCAAGAGTCTAGCGACTACAATGAGCAGTTCTTC.

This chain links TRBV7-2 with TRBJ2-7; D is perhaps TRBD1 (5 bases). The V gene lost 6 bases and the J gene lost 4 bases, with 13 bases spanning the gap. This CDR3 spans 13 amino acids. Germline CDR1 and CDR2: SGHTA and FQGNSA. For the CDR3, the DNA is TGTGCCAGCAGGCCTCCAGGGTGGTACGAGCAGTACTTC. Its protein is CASRPPGWYEQYF.

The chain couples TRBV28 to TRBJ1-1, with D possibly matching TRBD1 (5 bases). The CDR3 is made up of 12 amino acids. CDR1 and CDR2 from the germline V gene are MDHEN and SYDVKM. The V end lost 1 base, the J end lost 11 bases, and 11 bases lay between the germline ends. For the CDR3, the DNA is TGTGCCAGCAGTTTATTAGGGGATCGGGCTTTCTTT. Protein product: CASSLLGDRAFF.

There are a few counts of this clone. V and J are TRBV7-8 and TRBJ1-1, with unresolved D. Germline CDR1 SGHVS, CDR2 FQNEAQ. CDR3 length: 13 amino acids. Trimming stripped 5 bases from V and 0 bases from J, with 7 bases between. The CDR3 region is CASSDYLNTEAFF. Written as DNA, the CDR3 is TGTGCCAGCAGCGACTACTTGAACACTGAAGCTTTCTTT.

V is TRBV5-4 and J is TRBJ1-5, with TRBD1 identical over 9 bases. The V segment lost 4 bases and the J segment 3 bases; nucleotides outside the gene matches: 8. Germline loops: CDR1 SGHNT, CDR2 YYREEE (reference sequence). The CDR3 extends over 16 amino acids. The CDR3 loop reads CASSRGTGNNNQPQHF. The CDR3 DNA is TGTGCCAGCAGCCGGGGGACAGGGAATAACAATCAGCCCCAGCATTTT.

As DNA, the CDR3 is TGCGCCAGCAGCGCCGGGACTACATACACCGGGGAGCTGTTTTTT. Encoded protein: CASSAGTTYTGELFF. The chain links TRBV4-1 to TRBJ2-2; 7 bases map to TRBD2. J lost 3 bases, V lost 5 bases, and 6 bases had no gene match. The CDR3 is 15 residues long. In germline, CDR1 is MGHRA, CDR2 YSYEKL.

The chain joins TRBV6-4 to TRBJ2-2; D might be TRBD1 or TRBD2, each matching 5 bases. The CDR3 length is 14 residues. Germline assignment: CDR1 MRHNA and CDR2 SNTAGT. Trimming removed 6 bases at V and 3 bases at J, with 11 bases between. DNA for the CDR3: TGTGCCAGCAGGCCGGGGCCGTACACCGGGGAGCTGTTTTTT. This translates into CASRPGPYTGELFF.

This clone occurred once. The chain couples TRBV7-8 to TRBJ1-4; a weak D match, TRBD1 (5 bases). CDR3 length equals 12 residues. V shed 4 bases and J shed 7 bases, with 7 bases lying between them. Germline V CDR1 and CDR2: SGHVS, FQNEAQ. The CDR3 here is CASSSGGEKLFF. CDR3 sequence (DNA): TGTGCCAGCAGCTCTGGGGGTGAAAAACTGTTTTTT.

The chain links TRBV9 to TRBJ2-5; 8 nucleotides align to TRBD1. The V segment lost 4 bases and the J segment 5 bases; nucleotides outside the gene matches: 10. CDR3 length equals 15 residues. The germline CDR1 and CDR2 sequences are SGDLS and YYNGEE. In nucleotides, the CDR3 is TGTGCCAGCAGCTCCCGACAGGGGATGACGGAGACCCAGTACTTC. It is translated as CASSSRQGMTETQYF.

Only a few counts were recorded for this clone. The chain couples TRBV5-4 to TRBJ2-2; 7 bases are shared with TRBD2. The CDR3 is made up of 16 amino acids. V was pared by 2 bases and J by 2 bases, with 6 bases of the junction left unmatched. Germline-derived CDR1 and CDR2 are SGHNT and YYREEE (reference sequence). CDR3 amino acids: CASSFQLAGNTGELFF. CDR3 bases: TGTGCCAGCAGCTTTCAGTTAGCGGGTAACACCGGGGAGCTGTTTTTT.

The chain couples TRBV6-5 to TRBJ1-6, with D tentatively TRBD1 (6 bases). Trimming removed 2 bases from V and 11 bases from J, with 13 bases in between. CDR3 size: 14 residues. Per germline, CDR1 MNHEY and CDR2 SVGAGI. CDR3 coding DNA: TGTGCCAGCAGTTACGGGGGGCAGGCGGCACCCCTCCACTTT. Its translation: CASSYGGQAAPLHF.

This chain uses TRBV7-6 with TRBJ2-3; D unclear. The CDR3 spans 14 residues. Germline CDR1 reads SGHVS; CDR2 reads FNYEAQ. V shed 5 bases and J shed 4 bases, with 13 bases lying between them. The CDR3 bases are TGTGCCAGCAGCCCGGACCAACTCGCAGATACGCAGTATTTT. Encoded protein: CASSPDQLADTQYF.

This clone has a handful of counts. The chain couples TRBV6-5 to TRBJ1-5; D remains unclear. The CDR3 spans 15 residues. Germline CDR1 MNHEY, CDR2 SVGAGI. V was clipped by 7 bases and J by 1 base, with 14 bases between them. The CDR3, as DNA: TGTGCCAGCACCGACAATATCCTAAGCAATCAGCCCCAGCATTTT. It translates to CASTDNILSNQPQHF.

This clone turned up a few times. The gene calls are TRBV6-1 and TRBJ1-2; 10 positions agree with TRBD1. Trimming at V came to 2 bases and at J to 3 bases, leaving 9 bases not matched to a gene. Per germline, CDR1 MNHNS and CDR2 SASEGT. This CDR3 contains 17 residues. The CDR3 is CASSESRGTGVYYGYTF. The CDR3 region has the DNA TGTGCCAGCAGTGAATCGAGGGGGACAGGGGTTTACTATGGCTACACCTTC.

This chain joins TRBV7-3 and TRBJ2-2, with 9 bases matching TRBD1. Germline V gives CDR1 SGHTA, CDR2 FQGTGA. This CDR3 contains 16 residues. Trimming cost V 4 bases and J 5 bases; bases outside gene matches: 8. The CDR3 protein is CASSSHRGPGTGELFF. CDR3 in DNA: TGTGCCAGCAGCTCCCACAGGGGGCCGGGGACCGGGGAGCTGTTTTTT.

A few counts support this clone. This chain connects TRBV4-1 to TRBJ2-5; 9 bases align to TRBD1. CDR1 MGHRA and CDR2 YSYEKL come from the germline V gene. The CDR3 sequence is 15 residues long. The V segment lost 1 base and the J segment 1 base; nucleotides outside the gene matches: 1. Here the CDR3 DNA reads TGCGCCAGCAGCCAAGGGGACAGGGCCCAAGAGACCCAGTACTTC. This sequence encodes CASSQGDRAQETQYF.

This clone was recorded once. In DNA form, the CDR3 reads TGTGCCAGCAGGGCTATTAGCTCCTACAATGAGCAGTTCTTC. This encodes CASRAISSYNEQFF. V gene TRBV28 combines with J gene TRBJ2-1; D uncertain. CDR1 is MDHEN, CDR2 SYDVKM, per germline. The CDR3 sequence is 14 residues long. The V end lost 6 bases, the J end lost 0 bases, and 9 bases lay between the germline ends.

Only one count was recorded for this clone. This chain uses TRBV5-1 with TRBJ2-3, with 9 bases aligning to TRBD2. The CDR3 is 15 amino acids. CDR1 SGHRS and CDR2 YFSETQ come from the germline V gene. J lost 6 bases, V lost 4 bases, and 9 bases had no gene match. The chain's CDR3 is CASSLRTSVGDTQYF. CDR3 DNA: TGCGCCAGCAGCCTACGGACTAGCGTGGGCGATACGCAGTATTTT.